This TCR beta chain was profiled in a study of blood T cell repertoires in COVID-19. This clone turned up a few times. Trimming removed 6 bases from V and 0 bases from J, with 14 bases in between. Germline loops: CDR1 MDHEN, CDR2 SYDVKM. This CDR3 region has 15 residues. The protocol was immunoSEQ multiplex PCR, while the TCRdb copy is restricted to in-frame clones and leaves out a portion. The sample gives about 150,000 clones, 87% of which show up once; about 6% is in the top ten. This chain uses TRBV28 with TRBJ1-1; D not resolved. The sequence came from a man older than 75 with acute or convalescent COVID-19. Specimen: peripheral blood. The CDR3 sequence: CASRRNQALNTEAFF. DNA of the CDR3: TGTGCCAGCAGACGAAACCAGGCCCTGAACACTGAAGCTTTCTTT.